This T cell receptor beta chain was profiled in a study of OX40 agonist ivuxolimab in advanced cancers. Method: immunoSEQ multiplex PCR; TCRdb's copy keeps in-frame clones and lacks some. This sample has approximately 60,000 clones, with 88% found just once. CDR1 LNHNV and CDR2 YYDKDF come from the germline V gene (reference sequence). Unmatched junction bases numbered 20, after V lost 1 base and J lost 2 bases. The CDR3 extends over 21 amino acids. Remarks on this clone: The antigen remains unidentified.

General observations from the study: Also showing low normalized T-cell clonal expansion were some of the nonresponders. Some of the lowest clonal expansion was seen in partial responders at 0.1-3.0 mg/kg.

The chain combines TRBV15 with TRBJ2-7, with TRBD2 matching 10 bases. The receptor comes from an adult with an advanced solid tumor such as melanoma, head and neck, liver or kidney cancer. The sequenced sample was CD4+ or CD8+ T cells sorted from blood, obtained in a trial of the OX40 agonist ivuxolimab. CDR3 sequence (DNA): TGTGCCACCAGCAGAGGGACTAGCGGAAAAGAGTTCTCCCGAGGCCCCTACGAGCAGTACTTC. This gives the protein CATSRGTSGKEFSRGPYEQYF.